This TCR beta chain originates from a study of T-cell memory formation after mild COVID-19. Findings and limits, study-wide: For contracting clones, CD4+ ones sat mainly in CM and EM, CD8+ in EMRA.

TCRdb reanalysed the 5' RACE reads using MiXCR and keeps one entry per CDR3 protein. The data show about 210,000 distinct CDR3 sequences, with approximately 30% seen just once and about an eighth held by the top ten. A word on this clonotype: Its antigen is unknown.

The CDR3 spans 17 residues. Germline assignment: CDR1 SGDLS and CDR2 YYNGEE. The junction had 9 bases not matched to a gene; V was cut back by 2 bases and J by 5 bases. The rearrangement joins TRBV9 to TRBJ2-1, with TRBD2 identical over 11 bases. Sample: PBMCs or a T cell subset sorted from them (not recorded which). The source of this sequence is an adult woman who had mild COVID-19 (a few samples of this study predate the infection). Cell type and time point are not known. For the CDR3, the DNA is TGTGCCAGCAGCGTTTATCTAGCGGGGGGACAAAACAATGAGCAGTTCTTC. It yields the protein CASSVYLAGGQNNEQFF.